The clone carrying this T cell receptor (gamma chain) was seen a handful of times. This sample stems from a study of gamma-delta T cells after stem cell transplantation. This CDR3 is built from 13 residues. Germline assignment: CDR1 VTNTFY and CDR2 YDVSTARD (reference sequence). V was pared by 0 bases and J by 6 bases, with 5 bases of the junction left unmatched. TCRdb redid clone calling on the RT-PCR reads using CATT. The table lists approximately 1,500 gamma-chain clones, 18% of them singletons, with approximately 7.2% in the top ten. The J gene is TRGJ1 or TRGJ2, the V gene TRGV3. This clonotype was obtained from a human donor. It is not recorded whose cells these are; they may come from a transplant donor. Sequences were obtained from gamma-delta T cells. DNA for the CDR3: TGTGCCACCTGGGACAGGCAAAGTTATAAGAAACTCTTT. It codes for CATWDRQSYKKLF.